A selection of T cell receptor beta chains follows, all from one sample in a study of blood T cells in healthy people across ages. From the 5' RACE reads, TCRdb called clonotypes with MiXCR, one entry per CDR3 protein. The table lists about 930,000 distinct CDR3 sequences, under 35% of them singletons. These data also featured in a second study, about T cells of mothers and their children.

The sequenced sample consisted of blood. The receptors stem from a woman in her thirties or forties in good health. Both conserved end residues are part of each CDR3. The D gene is left open where the match is weak. Not every row has a clone size; where given, it reads once, few, many or a size class.

j_gene: TRBJ1-5; d_gene: -; abundance: -; v_gene: TRBV12-3/TRBV12-4; CDR3aa: CASSPDSLSNQPQHF; CDR3nt: TGTGCCAGCAGTCCGGACAGTCTTAGCAATCAGCCCCAGCATTTT
j_gene: TRBJ1-3; d_gene: -; abundance: -; v_gene: TRBV7-9; CDR3aa: CASSTTWGSVNTIYF; CDR3nt: TGTGCCAGCAGCACGACATGGGGTTCTGTGAACACCATATATTTT
j_gene: TRBJ1-2; d_gene: -; abundance: -; v_gene: TRBV15; CDR3aa: CATSRALNYGYTF; CDR3nt: TGTGCCACCAGCAGAGCCTTAAACTATGGCTACACCTTC
j_gene: TRBJ2-1; d_gene: -; abundance: many; v_gene: TRBV4-1; CDR3aa: CASSQDNSWSYNEQFF; CDR3nt: TGCGCCAGCAGCCAAGATAATTCGTGGAGTTACAATGAGCAGTTCTTC
j_gene: TRBJ2-7; d_gene: -; abundance: many; v_gene: TRBV12-3/TRBV12-4; CDR3aa: CASSLQRLAVHEQYF; CDR3nt: TGTGCCAGCAGTTTACAACGGCTAGCAGTGCACGAGCAGTACTTC
j_gene: TRBJ2-7; d_gene: -; abundance: many; v_gene: TRBV7-9; CDR3aa: CASSSGTARGEQYF; CDR3nt: TGTGCCAGCAGCTCGGGGACCGCTCGGGGCGAGCAGTACTTC
j_gene: TRBJ2-6; d_gene: -; abundance: many; v_gene: TRBV7-3; CDR3aa: CASSPRGGSLSGANVLTF; CDR3nt: TGTGCCAGCAGCCCCCGGGGAGGTTCCCTGTCTGGGGCCAACGTCCTGACTTTC
j_gene: TRBJ1-6; d_gene: -; abundance: -; v_gene: TRBV18; CDR3aa: CVSSPQGPSYNSPLHF; CDR3nt: TGTGTCAGCTCACCGCAGGGGCCGTCCTATAATTCACCCCTCCACTTT
j_gene: TRBJ2-5; d_gene: -; abundance: many; v_gene: TRBV29-1; CDR3aa: CSVAPLDGTQYF; CDR3nt: TGCAGCGTTGCCCCGCTTGATGGGACCCAGTACTTC
j_gene: TRBJ1-2; d_gene: -; abundance: many; v_gene: TRBV29-1; CDR3aa: CSGGSRNYGYTF; CDR3nt: TGCAGCGGGGGATCGCGCAACTATGGCTACACCTTC
j_gene: TRBJ1-2; d_gene: -; abundance: few; v_gene: TRBV6-4; CDR3aa: CASSNGYTF; CDR3nt: TGTGCCAGCAGTAATGGCTACACCTTC
j_gene: TRBJ2-2; d_gene: TRBD2; abundance: -; v_gene: TRBV12-3/TRBV12-4; CDR3aa: CASSLGGLAGTGELFF; CDR3nt: TGTGCCAGCAGTTTAGGCGGACTAGCGGGGACCGGGGAGCTGTTTTTT
j_gene: TRBJ2-2; d_gene: TRBD1; abundance: once; v_gene: TRBV2; CDR3aa: CASSDAGQDSTNTGELFF; CDR3nt: TGTGCCAGCAGTGACGCGGGACAGGACTCTACGAACACCGGGGAGCTGTTTTTT
j_gene: TRBJ1-1; d_gene: TRBD1; abundance: -; v_gene: TRBV5-5; CDR3aa: CASGAIGQGNDEAFF; CDR3nt: TGTGCCAGCGGGGCTATAGGACAGGGGAACGATGAAGCTTTCTTT
j_gene: TRBJ2-5; d_gene: -; abundance: many; v_gene: TRBV7-9; CDR3aa: CASSSGLGDWMQETQYF; CDR3nt: TGTGCCAGCAGCTCAGGGCTTGGAGACTGGATGCAAGAGACCCAGTACTTC
j_gene: TRBJ2-7; d_gene: -; abundance: many; v_gene: TRBV12-3/TRBV12-4; CDR3aa: CASSLGLADEQYF; CDR3nt: TGTGCCAGCAGTTTAGGCCTCGCGGACGAGCAGTACTTC
j_gene: TRBJ1-1; d_gene: -; abundance: -; v_gene: TRBV7-2; CDR3aa: CASSSGVGVGTEAFF; CDR3nt: TGTGCCAGCAGCTCGGGGGTGGGGGTGGGCACTGAAGCTTTCTTT
j_gene: TRBJ2-4; d_gene: -; abundance: once; v_gene: TRBV20-1; CDR3aa: CSPVGLAKNIQYF; CDR3nt: TGCAGTCCTGTAGGATTGGCCAAAAACATTCAGTACTTC
j_gene: TRBJ1-4; d_gene: -; abundance: -; v_gene: TRBV12-3/TRBV12-4; CDR3aa: CASSGSLGKLFF; CDR3nt: TGTGCCAGCAGTGGTTCATTAGGAAAACTGTTTTTT
j_gene: TRBJ1-1; d_gene: TRBD1; abundance: few; v_gene: TRBV10-3; CDR3aa: CAISGPGTGNTEAFF; CDR3nt: TGTGCCATCAGTGGACCCGGGACAGGGAACACTGAAGCTTTCTTT
j_gene: TRBJ2-1; d_gene: TRBD2; abundance: -; v_gene: TRBV6-2/TRBV6-3; CDR3aa: CATSLAVSSYNEQFF; CDR3nt: TGTGCCACCTCTCTAGCGGTGAGCTCCTACAATGAGCAGTTCTTC